Below are 15 T cell receptor beta chains sequenced from a single sample in a study of cytomegalovirus exposure and HLA in healthy donors (TCRdb year 2017). Library preparation employed the immunoSEQ multiplex PCR assay. A mixture of 60 forward primers for TCR Vbeta segments and 13 reverse primers for TCR Jbeta segments was used in the multiplex PCR. As stored in TCRdb, this immuneACCESS dataset retains in-frame rearrangements with V and J assigned. A fraction of the clones does not appear; measured against another copy, unresolved V genes explain less than half of the discrepancy, and the remainder lacks a known reason. The sample table lists 200,000 to 250,000 clones, approximately 78% of them with a count of one. The ten top clones hold roughly 2.5% of the sample. The sample consisted of PBMCs. Receptor source: a woman between 35 and 50 years old in good health and CMV-seronegative.

This rearrangement joins TRBV5-4 to TRBJ2-7, with 11 bases aligning to TRBD2. CDR3 length: 14 residues. Germline V CDR1 and CDR2: SGHNT, YYREEE (reference sequence). V lost 1 base and J lost 6; bases outside the gene matches: 3. The CDR3 spells CASSLWLAGGEQYF. CDR3 sequence (DNA): TGTGCCAGCAGCTTGTGGCTAGCGGGAGGCGAGCAGTACTTC.

This clone was counted a single time. J is TRBJ1-5 and V is TRBV10-3; D not certain. CDR1 and CDR2 from the germline V gene are ENHRY and SYGVKD. The CDR3 has 14 amino acids. Trimming cost V 10 bases and J 1 base, with 14 bases left between them. CDR3 residues: CATAREQSNQPQHF. The CDR3 bases are TGTGCCACCGCGAGGGAACAGAGCAATCAGCCCCAGCATTTT.

The chain joins TRBV5-1 to TRBJ2-3; 12 bases line up with TRBD2. Unmatched junction bases numbered 2, after V lost 1 base and J lost 2 bases. The germline gives CDR1 SGHRS, CDR2 YFSETQ. The CDR3 runs to 16 residues. The CDR3 region is CASSLTSGRPTDTQYF. The CDR3 nucleotides read TGCGCCAGCAGCTTGACTAGCGGGAGGCCCACAGATACGCAGTATTTT.

This chain links TRBV15 with TRBJ2-3; 7 nucleotides match TRBD2. This CDR3 is built from 14 residues. Looked up from germline, CDR1 is LNHNV and CDR2 is YYDKDF (reference sequence). J gave up 2 bases and V 8 bases, and 7 bases lay outside the gene matches. The CDR3: CATGGVFATDTQYF. The CDR3 bases are TGTGCCACCGGGGGGGTGTTCGCCACAGATACGCAGTATTTT. The full variable domain, in which reference TRBV15 and TRBJ2-3 provide the parts outside the CDR3, is DAMVIQNPRYQVTQFGKPVTLSCSQTLNHNVMYWYQQKSSQAPKLLFHYYDKDFNNEADTPDNFQSRRPNTSFCFLDIRSPGLGDTAMYLCATGGVFATDTQYFGPGTRLTVL.

The chain recombines TRBV18 with TRBJ1-2; D might be TRBD1 (5 bases). In germline, CDR1 is KGHSH, CDR2 LQKENI. With 6 bases removed from V and 5 bases from J, the gap between germline ends came to 13 bases. CDR3 length equals 13 residues. CDR3 residues: CASSPGGNYGYTF. The CDR3 nucleotides read TGTGCCAGCTCCCCTGGGGGGAATTATGGCTACACCTTC.

The chain employs TRBV5-1 and TRBJ2-7, with 7 bases lining up with TRBD1. This CDR3 comprises 14 residues. Per the germline V gene, CDR1 is SGHRS and CDR2 is YFSETQ. Trimming took 2 bases from V and 3 from J; bases not matched to a gene: 5. This CDR3 reads CASSFDRALYEQYF. In DNA form, the CDR3 reads TGCGCCAGCAGCTTTGACAGGGCTCTCTACGAGCAGTACTTC. The full variable domain, rest sourced from reference TRBV5-1 and TRBJ2-7, is KAGVTQTPRYLIKTRGQQVTLSCSPISGHRSVSWYQQTPGQGLQFLFEYFSETQRNKGNFPGRFSGRQFSNSRSEMNVSTLELGDSALYLCASSFDRALYEQYFGPGTRLTVT.

This chain connects TRBV6-6 to TRBJ2-3; D gene ambiguous. Germline V gene sequence: CDR1 MNHNY, CDR2 SVGAGI (reference sequence). This CDR3 region has 12 residues. Trimming removed 6 bases from V and 5 bases from J, with 9 bases in between. CDR3 DNA: TGTGCCAGCAGCTCTAGGCTAGATACGCAGTATTTT. Its protein is CASSSRLDTQYF.

The chain carries TRBV5-6 and TRBJ1-2, with D maybe TRBD1 (5 bases). V was pared by 0 bases and J by 4 bases, with 10 bases between. Germline V CDR1 and CDR2: SGHDT, YYEEEE. This CDR3 spans 14 amino acids. CDR3 protein: CASSLGQGGYGYTF. DNA for the CDR3: TGTGCCAGCAGCTTGGGCCAGGGAGGCTATGGCTACACCTTC. Supplemented by reference TRBV5-6 and TRBJ1-2, the full variable domain reads DAGVTQSPTHLIKTRGQQVTLRCSPKSGHDTVSWYQQALGQGPQFIFQYYEEEERQRGNFPDRFSGHQFPNYSSELNVNALLLGDSALYLCASSLGQGGYGYTFGSGTRLTVV.

The chain links TRBV7-7 to TRBJ2-1; D ambiguous. Germline CDR1 reads SSHAT; CDR2 reads FNYEAQ (reference sequence). The germline V and J ends were trimmed by 1 base and 5 bases, with 12 bases remaining between them. CDR3 length equals 15 residues. CDR3: CASSLGPQFDNEQFF. CDR3 DNA sequence: TGTGCCAGCAGCTTAGGGCCCCAGTTCGACAATGAGCAGTTCTTC.

The V call is TRBV6-1, the J call TRBJ1-5; a weak D match, TRBD1 (5 bases). The ends were cut back, 7 bases at V and 4 bases at J, with 17 bases in the middle. The CDR3 is made up of 15 amino acids. Germline CDR1 MNHNS, CDR2 SASEGT. The CDR3 protein is CASTRPGGGNQPQHF. CDR3 DNA: TGTGCCAGCACTCGACCTGGGGGAGGGAATCAGCCCCAGCATTTT.

The chain couples TRBV27 to TRBJ2-7; D is possibly TRBD1 (6 bases). Germline CDR1 is MNHEY and CDR2 is SMNVEV (reference sequence). V was pared by 0 bases and J by 3 bases, with 9 bases between. CDR3 length equals 14 residues. The CDR3 loop reads CASSLSGGYYEQYF. The CDR3 DNA reads TGTGCCAGCAGTTTATCAGGGGGATACTACGAGCAGTACTTC.

The rearrangement uses TRBV27 and TRBJ1-1; 7 bases are a match to TRBD1. The CDR3 has 15 residues. V lost 5 bases to trimming and J lost 4 bases; unmatched junction nucleotides: 10. Germline V CDR1 and CDR2: MNHEY, SMNVEV (reference sequence). DNA of the CDR3: TGTGCCAGCAGTCTCACAGGGGTAGTGTTCACTGAAGCTTTCTTT. Translating gives CASSLTGVVFTEAFF.

The CDR3 coding sequence is TGCAGCGTTGAGGCTAGCGGGGCAGATACGCAGTATTTT. Its translation: CSVEASGADTQYF. V is TRBV29-1 and J is TRBJ2-3; 9 bases map to TRBD2. The germline V gene has CDR1 SQVTM and CDR2 ANQGSEA. The V segment lost 3 bases and the J segment 4 bases; nucleotides outside the gene matches: 2. This CDR3 spans 13 amino acids.

V is TRBV9 and J is TRBJ2-7; possibly TRBD2 for D (5 bases). CDR3 length: 15 amino acids. Germline V gene data show CDR1 as SGDLS and CDR2 as YYNGEE. V gave up 4 bases and J gave up 4 bases, with 18 bases separating them. The CDR3 is CASSPPLGEGYEQYF. The CDR3 DNA follows: TGTGCCAGCAGCCCCCCCCTGGGAGAAGGATACGAGCAGTACTTC.

The chain is built from TRBV18 and TRBJ1-5, with TRBD1 as a possible D gene (6 bases). Germline V lookup: CDR1 KGHSH, CDR2 LQKENI. V lost 3 bases and J 7 bases, leaving 13 bases between the germline ends. The CDR3 consists of 14 residues. CDR3 in amino acids: CASSPGQRGQPQHF. CDR3 DNA: TGTGCCAGCTCACCCGGACAGCGGGGCCAGCCCCAGCATTTT.